The rows below give T cell receptor beta chains drawn from one sample of a study of response to subunit inactivated influenza vaccine. TCRdb re-called the RT-PCR reads through MiXCR, storing one row per CDR3 protein. The sample includes 500,000 to 600,000 distinct CDR3 sequences, 13% seen only once; the top ten take roughly 14%. The sequences come from PBMCs from blood, collected 45 days after vaccination. The origin of the receptors is a man aged 45-60 years who received an inactivated influenza vaccine. Each CDR3 is given with its conserved first and last residue. A D gene is named only where the DNA matches it firmly. Rows give clone size only sometimes, using once, few, many, or a class for an expanded clone.

v_call: TRBV28
d_call: TRBD2
j_call: TRBJ2-1
clone_size: few
cdr3_aa: CATKTSGDSYNEQFF
cdr3_nt: TGTGCCACAAAGACTAGCGGGGACTCCTACAATGAGCAGTTCTTC

v_call: TRBV5-1
d_call: TRBD2
j_call: TRBJ2-3
clone_size: NA
cdr3_aa: CASSRGTSGKADTQYF
cdr3_nt: TGCGCCAGCAGCCGAGGGACTAGCGGAAAAGCAGATACGCAGTATTTT

v_call: TRBV20-1
d_call: TRBD1
j_call: TRBJ2-1
clone_size: few
cdr3_aa: CSATTRQGPGYNEQFF
cdr3_nt: TGCAGTGCTACCACCCGACAGGGACCGGGATACAATGAGCAGTTCTTC

v_call: TRBV28
d_call: TRBD2
j_call: TRBJ2-7
clone_size: NA
cdr3_aa: CASSSLAGGPREQYF
cdr3_nt: TGTGCCAGCAGTTCGTTAGCGGGAGGGCCGCGGGAGCAGTACTTC

v_call: TRBV6-2/TRBV6-3
d_call: TRBD1
j_call: TRBJ2-3
clone_size: few
cdr3_aa: CASSLRDSSDTQYF
cdr3_nt: TGTGCCAGCAGTCTCCGGGACAGTTCAGATACGCAGTATTTT

v_call: TRBV20-1
d_call: NA
j_call: TRBJ2-7
clone_size: few
cdr3_aa: CSAIRLRDKYEQYF
cdr3_nt: TGCAGTGCTATCCGCCTCCGGGACAAATACGAGCAGTACTTC

v_call: TRBV29-1
d_call: TRBD1
j_call: TRBJ2-7
clone_size: few
cdr3_aa: CSVGRGQGAYEQYF
cdr3_nt: TGCAGCGTGGGACGTGGACAGGGAGCCTACGAGCAGTACTTC

v_call: TRBV29-1
d_call: NA
j_call: TRBJ2-3
clone_size: many
cdr3_aa: CSADPRGESGITDTQYF
cdr3_nt: TGCAGCGCGGATCCCAGGGGGGAATCCGGAATCACAGATACGCAGTATTTT

v_call: TRBV7-9
d_call: TRBD2
j_call: TRBJ2-5
clone_size: many
cdr3_aa: CASSFAGGETQYF
cdr3_nt: TGTGCCAGCAGCTTCGCGGGGGGAGAGACCCAGTACTTC

v_call: TRBV6-2/TRBV6-3
d_call: NA
j_call: TRBJ1-1
clone_size: NA
cdr3_aa: CASSYSEGRVNTEAFF
cdr3_nt: TGTGCCAGCAGTTACTCGGAGGGGCGCGTGAACACTGAAGCTTTCTTT

v_call: TRBV6-2/TRBV6-3
d_call: NA
j_call: TRBJ2-7
clone_size: NA
cdr3_aa: CASSYPGEREPHF
cdr3_nt: TGTGCCAGCAGTTACCCCGGGGAGAGGGAACCGCACTTC

v_call: TRBV7-2
d_call: NA
j_call: TRBJ2-2
clone_size: NA
cdr3_aa: CASSLRWEVAGELFF
cdr3_nt: TGTGCCAGCAGCCTGAGGTGGGAGGTAGCCGGGGAGCTGTTTTTT

v_call: TRBV5-6
d_call: NA
j_call: TRBJ2-3
clone_size: NA
cdr3_aa: CASSLELRYSTDTQYF
cdr3_nt: TGTGCCAGCAGCTTGGAACTGAGATACAGCACAGATACGCAGTATTTT

v_call: TRBV9
d_call: TRBD2
j_call: TRBJ2-1
clone_size: NA
cdr3_aa: CASSVEAGVQLHEQFF
cdr3_nt: TGTGCCAGCAGCGTAGAGGCGGGAGTTCAATTGCATGAGCAGTTCTTC

v_call: TRBV29-1
d_call: TRBD2
j_call: TRBJ2-3
clone_size: few
cdr3_aa: CSVLLTSGRDTQYF
cdr3_nt: TGCAGCGTTTTATTGACTAGCGGGAGAGATACGCAGTATTTT

v_call: TRBV10-3
d_call: TRBD1
j_call: TRBJ2-7
clone_size: few
cdr3_aa: CASTGTGGEQYF
cdr3_nt: TGTGCCAGCACCGGGACAGGCGGGGAGCAGTACTTC

v_call: TRBV3-1
d_call: NA
j_call: TRBJ2-2
clone_size: NA
cdr3_aa: CASSQGFTGELFF
cdr3_nt: TGTGCCAGCAGCCAAGGGTTCACCGGGGAGCTGTTTTTT

v_call: TRBV5-1
d_call: NA
j_call: TRBJ2-1
clone_size: NA
cdr3_aa: CASSFRPGDYNEQFF
cdr3_nt: TGCGCCAGCAGCTTCCGTCCAGGGGACTACAATGAGCAGTTCTTC

v_call: TRBV12-3/TRBV12-4
d_call: NA
j_call: TRBJ1-1
clone_size: NA
cdr3_aa: CASRKASDRKNTEAFF
cdr3_nt: TGTGCCAGCAGGAAGGCTTCGGACAGAAAGAACACTGAAGCTTTCTTT

v_call: TRBV6-1
d_call: NA
j_call: TRBJ1-1
clone_size: NA
cdr3_aa: CASTQDWGATEAFF
cdr3_nt: TGTGCCAGCACCCAAGATTGGGGGGCGACTGAAGCTTTCTTT

v_call: TRBV28
d_call: NA
j_call: TRBJ2-5
clone_size: many
cdr3_aa: CASSLFGGLDGETQYF
cdr3_nt: TGTGCCAGCAGTTTATTCGGGGGGCTCGATGGAGAGACCCAGTACTTC

v_call: TRBV5-1
d_call: NA
j_call: TRBJ2-7
clone_size: many
cdr3_aa: CASSLWTGTYEQYF
cdr3_nt: TGCGCCAGCAGCTTATGGACGGGTACCTACGAGCAGTACTTC

v_call: TRBV4-1
d_call: NA
j_call: TRBJ2-1
clone_size: few
cdr3_aa: CASSPRIRGSNDNEQFF
cdr3_nt: TGCGCCAGCAGCCCACGAATTAGGGGTTCGAATGACAATGAGCAGTTCTTC

v_call: TRBV5-1
d_call: TRBD2
j_call: TRBJ2-5
clone_size: many
cdr3_aa: CASSPGGGQETQYF
cdr3_nt: TGCGCCAGCAGTCCGGGCGGGGGCCAAGAGACCCAGTACTTC

v_call: TRBV29-1
d_call: NA
j_call: TRBJ2-3
clone_size: many
cdr3_aa: CSVTPEPDTQYF
cdr3_nt: TGCAGCGTCACCCCGGAACCAGATACGCAGTATTTT

v_call: TRBV7-2
d_call: NA
j_call: TRBJ2-3
clone_size: few
cdr3_aa: CASRLFWRRSSTDTQYF
cdr3_nt: TGTGCCAGCAGGTTATTTTGGCGGAGGTCTAGCACAGATACGCAGTATTTT

v_call: TRBV24-1
d_call: NA
j_call: TRBJ2-1
clone_size: many
cdr3_aa: CATSDLGGGEQFF
cdr3_nt: TGTGCCACCAGTGATTTAGGTGGAGGTGAGCAGTTCTTC

v_call: TRBV20-1
d_call: NA
j_call: TRBJ1-1
clone_size: NA
cdr3_aa: CSASGITGFSTEAFF
cdr3_nt: TGCAGTGCTAGCGGAATTACAGGTTTTAGCACTGAAGCTTTCTTT

v_call: TRBV12-3/TRBV12-4
d_call: NA
j_call: TRBJ2-2
clone_size: few
cdr3_aa: CASSSRLYTGELFF
cdr3_nt: TGTGCCAGCAGTTCCCGGTTGTATACCGGGGAGCTGTTTTTT

v_call: TRBV11-2
d_call: NA
j_call: TRBJ2-1
clone_size: many
cdr3_aa: CASSLGTANEQFF
cdr3_nt: TGTGCCAGCAGCTTAGGGACTGCCAATGAGCAGTTCTTC

v_call: TRBV6-6
d_call: NA
j_call: TRBJ1-1
clone_size: many
cdr3_aa: CASTRTENTEAFF
cdr3_nt: TGTGCCAGCACTCGGACAGAGAACACTGAAGCTTTCTTT

v_call: TRBV6-2/TRBV6-3
d_call: NA
j_call: TRBJ1-3
clone_size: NA
cdr3_aa: CASSYDGSSGNTIYF
cdr3_nt: TGTGCCAGCAGTTACGACGGGAGCTCTGGAAACACCATATATTTT

v_call: TRBV6-1
d_call: TRBD1
j_call: TRBJ1-3
clone_size: few
cdr3_aa: CASSPTGGTSGNTIYF
cdr3_nt: TGTGCCAGCAGTCCGACAGGGGGAACCTCTGGAAACACCATATATTTT

v_call: TRBV6-1
d_call: NA
j_call: TRBJ1-1
clone_size: few
cdr3_aa: CASSPLLGGNTEAFF
cdr3_nt: TGTGCCAGCAGTCCTCTTCTGGGCGGGAACACTGAAGCTTTCTTT

v_call: TRBV7-2
d_call: TRBD2
j_call: TRBJ2-1
clone_size: few
cdr3_aa: CASSRPASGRVAEQFF
cdr3_nt: TGTGCCAGCAGCCGACCGGCTAGCGGGAGGGTTGCTGAGCAGTTCTTC

v_call: TRBV20-1
d_call: TRBD2
j_call: TRBJ2-7
clone_size: NA
cdr3_aa: CSAFVAGGSHEQYF
cdr3_nt: TGCAGTGCTTTCGTAGCGGGAGGGTCCCACGAGCAGTACTTC

v_call: TRBV11-2
d_call: NA
j_call: TRBJ2-1
clone_size: few
cdr3_aa: CASSLDPPTSSYNEQFF
cdr3_nt: TGTGCCAGCAGCTTAGACCCTCCGACCTCCTCCTACAATGAGCAGTTCTTC

v_call: TRBV5-1
d_call: NA
j_call: TRBJ1-1
clone_size: NA
cdr3_aa: CASSLVRGSTEAFF
cdr3_nt: TGCGCCAGCAGCTTGGTTCGGGGGAGCACTGAAGCTTTCTTT

v_call: TRBV12-3/TRBV12-4
d_call: TRBD2
j_call: TRBJ2-3
clone_size: NA
cdr3_aa: CASSSPASGGTDTQYF
cdr3_nt: TGTGCCAGCAGTTCGCCCGCTAGCGGGGGCACAGATACGCAGTATTTT

v_call: TRBV9
d_call: TRBD2
j_call: TRBJ2-7
clone_size: NA
cdr3_aa: CASSPHGAGGYEQYF
cdr3_nt: TGTGCCAGCAGCCCCCACGGAGCGGGAGGCTACGAGCAGTACTTC